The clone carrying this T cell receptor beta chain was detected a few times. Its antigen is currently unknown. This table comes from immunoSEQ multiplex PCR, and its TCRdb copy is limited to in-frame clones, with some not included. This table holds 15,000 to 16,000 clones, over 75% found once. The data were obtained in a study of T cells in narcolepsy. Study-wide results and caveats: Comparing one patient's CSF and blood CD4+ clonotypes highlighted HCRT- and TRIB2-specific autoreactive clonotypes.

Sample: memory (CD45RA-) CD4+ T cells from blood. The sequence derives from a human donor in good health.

The CDR3 loop reads CASAKWGTEAFF. The CDR3 DNA sequence: TGTGCCAGCGCAAAGTGGGGCACTGAAGCTTTCTTT. The chain is built from TRBV7-9 and TRBJ1-1, with D unresolved. This CDR3 spans 12 amino acids. Germline CDR1 SEHNR, CDR2 FQNEAQ (reference sequence). V gave up 8 bases and J gave up 4 bases, with 11 bases separating them.